This TCR beta chain emerged from a study of T cells after yellow fever vaccination. Study details: Fractions low in cell number were prepared with SMART-Seq v4 Ultra Low Input. Broader study findings: Relatively few clonotypes were ones that appeared in both CD4 and CD8 compartments.

About this clonotype: The antigen is not known.

V lost 0 bases and J lost 0, with 8 bases in between. This CDR3 is 16 amino acids long. Germline assignment: CDR1 SEHNR and CDR2 FQNEAQ (reference sequence). The TCR cDNA carried a universal primer site and UMIs from 5'RACE template switching. Each CDR3 protein gets one entry after TCRdb re-called the 5' RACE reads with MiXCR. The profile shows 600,000 to 750,000 distinct CDR3 sequences, roughly an eighth of them singletons. The sequencing used PBMCs, collected on the day of the yellow fever booster vaccination. This receptor was obtained from a man aged 25-45 years who received the YFV17D yellow fever vaccine. The chain recombines TRBV7-9 with TRBJ1-4; the D is unclear. CDR3 sequence reads: CASSLANTATNEKLFF. The CDR3 DNA is TGTGCCAGCAGCTTAGCAAACACTGCAACTAATGAAAAACTGTTTTTT.